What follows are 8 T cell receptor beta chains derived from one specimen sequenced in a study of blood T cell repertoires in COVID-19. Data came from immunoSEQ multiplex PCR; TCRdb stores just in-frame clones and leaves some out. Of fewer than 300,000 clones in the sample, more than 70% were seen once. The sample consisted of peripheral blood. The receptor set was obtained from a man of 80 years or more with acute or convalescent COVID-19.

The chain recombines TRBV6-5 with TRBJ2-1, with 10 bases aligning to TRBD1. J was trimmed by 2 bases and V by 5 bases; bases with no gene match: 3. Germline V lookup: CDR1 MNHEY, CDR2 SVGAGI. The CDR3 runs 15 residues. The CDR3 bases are TGTGCCAGCAGTCGGGACAGGGGCACCTACAATGAGCAGTTCTTC. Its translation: CASSRDRGTYNEQFF.

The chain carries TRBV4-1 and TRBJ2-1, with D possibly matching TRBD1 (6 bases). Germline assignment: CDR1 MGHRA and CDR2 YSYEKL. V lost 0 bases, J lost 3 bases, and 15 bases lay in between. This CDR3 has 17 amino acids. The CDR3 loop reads CASSQDSGGLSYNEQFF. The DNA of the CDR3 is TGCGCCAGCAGCCAAGATTCTGGGGGCCTTAGCTACAATGAGCAGTTCTTC.

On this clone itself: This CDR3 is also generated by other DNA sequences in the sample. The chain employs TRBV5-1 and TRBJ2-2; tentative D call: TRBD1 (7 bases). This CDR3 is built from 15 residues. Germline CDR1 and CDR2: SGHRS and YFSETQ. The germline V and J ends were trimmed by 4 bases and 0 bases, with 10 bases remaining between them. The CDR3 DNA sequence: TGCGCCAGCAGCGGGGGGACAGCGAACACCGGGGAGCTGTTTTTT. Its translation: CASSGGTANTGELFF.

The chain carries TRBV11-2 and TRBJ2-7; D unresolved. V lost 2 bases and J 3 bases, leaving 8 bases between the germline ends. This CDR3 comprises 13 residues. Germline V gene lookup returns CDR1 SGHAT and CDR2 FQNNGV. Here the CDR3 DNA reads TGTGCCAGCAGCTTATGGCTCCGCTACGAGCAGTACTTC. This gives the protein CASSLWLRYEQYF.

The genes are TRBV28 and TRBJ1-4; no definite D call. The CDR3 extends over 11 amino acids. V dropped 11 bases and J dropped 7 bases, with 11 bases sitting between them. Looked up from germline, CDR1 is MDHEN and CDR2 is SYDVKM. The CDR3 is CAGLTGEKLFF. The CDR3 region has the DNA TGTGCCGGGTTGACGGGTGAAAAACTGTTTTTT.

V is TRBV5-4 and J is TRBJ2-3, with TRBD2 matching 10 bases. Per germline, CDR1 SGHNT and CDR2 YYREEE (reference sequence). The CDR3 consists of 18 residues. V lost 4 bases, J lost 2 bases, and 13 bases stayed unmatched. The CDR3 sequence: CASSPPRGTSEYTDTQYF. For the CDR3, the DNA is TGTGCCAGCAGCCCCCCCCGAGGGACTAGCGAATACACAGATACGCAGTATTTT.

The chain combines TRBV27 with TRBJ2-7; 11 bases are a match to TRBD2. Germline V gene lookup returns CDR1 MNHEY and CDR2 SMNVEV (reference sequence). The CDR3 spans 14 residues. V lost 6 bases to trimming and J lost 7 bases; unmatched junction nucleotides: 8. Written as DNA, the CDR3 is TGTGCCAGCAGCCAACTAGCGGGAGCTGGAGAGCAGTACTTC. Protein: CASSQLAGAGEQYF.

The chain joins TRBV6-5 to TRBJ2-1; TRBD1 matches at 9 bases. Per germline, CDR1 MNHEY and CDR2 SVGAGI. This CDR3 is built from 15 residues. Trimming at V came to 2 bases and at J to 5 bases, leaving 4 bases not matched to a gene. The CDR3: CASSYQGTGNNEQFF. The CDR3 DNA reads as TGTGCCAGCAGTTACCAAGGGACAGGGAACAATGAGCAGTTCTTC.